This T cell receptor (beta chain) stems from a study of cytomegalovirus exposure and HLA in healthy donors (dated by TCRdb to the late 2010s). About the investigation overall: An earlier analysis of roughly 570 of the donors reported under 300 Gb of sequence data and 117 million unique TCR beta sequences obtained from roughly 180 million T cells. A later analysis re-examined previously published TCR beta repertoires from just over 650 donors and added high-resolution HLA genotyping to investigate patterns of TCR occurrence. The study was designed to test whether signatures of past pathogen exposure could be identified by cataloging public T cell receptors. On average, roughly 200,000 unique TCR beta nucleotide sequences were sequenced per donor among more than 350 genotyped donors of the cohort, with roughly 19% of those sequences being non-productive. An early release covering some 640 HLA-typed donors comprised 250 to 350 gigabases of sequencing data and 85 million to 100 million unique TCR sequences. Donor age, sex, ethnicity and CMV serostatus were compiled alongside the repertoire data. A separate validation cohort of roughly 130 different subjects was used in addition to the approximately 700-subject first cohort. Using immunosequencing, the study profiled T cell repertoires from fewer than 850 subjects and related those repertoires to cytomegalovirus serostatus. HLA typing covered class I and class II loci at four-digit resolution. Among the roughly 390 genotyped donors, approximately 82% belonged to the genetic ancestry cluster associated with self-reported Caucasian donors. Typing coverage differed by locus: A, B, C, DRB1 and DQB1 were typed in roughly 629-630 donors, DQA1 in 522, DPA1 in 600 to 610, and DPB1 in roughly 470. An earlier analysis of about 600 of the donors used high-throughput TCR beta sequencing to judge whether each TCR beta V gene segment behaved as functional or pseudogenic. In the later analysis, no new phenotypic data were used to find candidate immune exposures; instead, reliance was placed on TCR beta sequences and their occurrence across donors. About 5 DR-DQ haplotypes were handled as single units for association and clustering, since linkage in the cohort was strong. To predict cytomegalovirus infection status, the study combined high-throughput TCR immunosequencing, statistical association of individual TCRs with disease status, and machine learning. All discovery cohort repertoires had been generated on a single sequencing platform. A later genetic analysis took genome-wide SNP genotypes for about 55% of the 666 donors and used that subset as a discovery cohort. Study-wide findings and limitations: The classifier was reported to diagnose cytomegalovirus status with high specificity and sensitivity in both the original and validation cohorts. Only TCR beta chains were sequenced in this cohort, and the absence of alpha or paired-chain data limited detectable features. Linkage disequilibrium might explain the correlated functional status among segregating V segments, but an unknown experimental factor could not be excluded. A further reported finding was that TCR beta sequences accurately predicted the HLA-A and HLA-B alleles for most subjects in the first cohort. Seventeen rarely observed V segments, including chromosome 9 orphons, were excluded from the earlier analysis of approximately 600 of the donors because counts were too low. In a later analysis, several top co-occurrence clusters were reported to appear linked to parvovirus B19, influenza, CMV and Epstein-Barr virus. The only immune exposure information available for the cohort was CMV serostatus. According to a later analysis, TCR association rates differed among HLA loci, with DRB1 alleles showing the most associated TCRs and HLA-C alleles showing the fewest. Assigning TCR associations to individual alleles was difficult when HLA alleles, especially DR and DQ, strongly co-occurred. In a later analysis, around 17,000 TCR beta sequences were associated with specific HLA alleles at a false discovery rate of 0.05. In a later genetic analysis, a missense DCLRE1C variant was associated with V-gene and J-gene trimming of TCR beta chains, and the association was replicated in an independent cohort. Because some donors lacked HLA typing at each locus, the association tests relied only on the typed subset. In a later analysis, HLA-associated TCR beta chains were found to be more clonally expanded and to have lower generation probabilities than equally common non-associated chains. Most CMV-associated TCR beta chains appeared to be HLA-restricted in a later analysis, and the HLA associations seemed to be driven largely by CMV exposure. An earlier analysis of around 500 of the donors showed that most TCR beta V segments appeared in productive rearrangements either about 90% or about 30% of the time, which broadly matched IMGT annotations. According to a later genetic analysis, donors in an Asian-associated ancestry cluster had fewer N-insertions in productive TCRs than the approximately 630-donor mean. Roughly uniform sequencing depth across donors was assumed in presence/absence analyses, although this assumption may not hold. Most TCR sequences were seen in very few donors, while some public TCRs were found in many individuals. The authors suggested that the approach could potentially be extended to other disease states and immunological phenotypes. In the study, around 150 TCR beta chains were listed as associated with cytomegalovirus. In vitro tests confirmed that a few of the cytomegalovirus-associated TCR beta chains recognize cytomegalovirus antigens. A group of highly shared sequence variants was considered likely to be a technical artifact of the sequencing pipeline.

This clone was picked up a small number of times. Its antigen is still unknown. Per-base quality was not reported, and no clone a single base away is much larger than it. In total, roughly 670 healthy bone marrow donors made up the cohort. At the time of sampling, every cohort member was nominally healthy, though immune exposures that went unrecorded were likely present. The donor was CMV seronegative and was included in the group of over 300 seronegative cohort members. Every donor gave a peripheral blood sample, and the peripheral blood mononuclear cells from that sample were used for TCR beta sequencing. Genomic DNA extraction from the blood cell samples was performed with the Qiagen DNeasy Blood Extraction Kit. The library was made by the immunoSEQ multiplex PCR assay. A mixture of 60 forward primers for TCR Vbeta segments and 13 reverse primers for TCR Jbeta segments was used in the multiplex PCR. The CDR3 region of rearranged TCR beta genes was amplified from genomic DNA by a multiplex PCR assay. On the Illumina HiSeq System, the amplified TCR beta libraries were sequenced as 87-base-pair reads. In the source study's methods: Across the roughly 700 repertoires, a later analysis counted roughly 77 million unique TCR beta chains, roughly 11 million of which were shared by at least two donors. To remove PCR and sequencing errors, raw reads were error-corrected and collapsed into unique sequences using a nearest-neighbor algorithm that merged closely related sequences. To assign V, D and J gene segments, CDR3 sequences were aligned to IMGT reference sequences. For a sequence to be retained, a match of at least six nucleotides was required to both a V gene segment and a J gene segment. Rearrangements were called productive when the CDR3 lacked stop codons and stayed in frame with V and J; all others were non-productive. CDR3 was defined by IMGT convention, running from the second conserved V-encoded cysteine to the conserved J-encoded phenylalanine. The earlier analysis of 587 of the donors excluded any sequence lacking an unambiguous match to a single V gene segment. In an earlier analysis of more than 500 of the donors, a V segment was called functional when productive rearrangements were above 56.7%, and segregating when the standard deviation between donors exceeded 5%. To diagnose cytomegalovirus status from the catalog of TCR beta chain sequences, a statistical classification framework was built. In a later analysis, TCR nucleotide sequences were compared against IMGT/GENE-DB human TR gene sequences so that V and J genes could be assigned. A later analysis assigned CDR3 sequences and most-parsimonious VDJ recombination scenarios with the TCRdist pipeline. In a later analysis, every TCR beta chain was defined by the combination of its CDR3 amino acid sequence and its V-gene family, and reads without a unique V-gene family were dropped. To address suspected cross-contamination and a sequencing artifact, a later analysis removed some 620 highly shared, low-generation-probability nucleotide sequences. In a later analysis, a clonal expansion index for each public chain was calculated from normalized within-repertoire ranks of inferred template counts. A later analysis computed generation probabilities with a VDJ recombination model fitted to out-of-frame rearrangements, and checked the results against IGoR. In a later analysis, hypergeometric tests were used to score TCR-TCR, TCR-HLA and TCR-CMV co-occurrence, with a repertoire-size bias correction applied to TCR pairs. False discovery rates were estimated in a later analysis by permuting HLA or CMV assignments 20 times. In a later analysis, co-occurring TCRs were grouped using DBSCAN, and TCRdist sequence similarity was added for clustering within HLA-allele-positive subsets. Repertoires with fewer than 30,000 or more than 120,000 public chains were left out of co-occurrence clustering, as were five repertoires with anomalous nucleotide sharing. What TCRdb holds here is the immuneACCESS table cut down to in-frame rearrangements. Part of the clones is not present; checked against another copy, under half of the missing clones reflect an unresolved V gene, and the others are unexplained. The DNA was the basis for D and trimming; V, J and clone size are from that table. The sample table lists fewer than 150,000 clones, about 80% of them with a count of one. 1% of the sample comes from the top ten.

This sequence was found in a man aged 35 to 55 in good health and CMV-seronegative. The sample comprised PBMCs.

The CDR3 reads CAGGLAGGYEQYF. The bases read TGTGCCGGTGGACTAGCGGGAGGGTACGAGCAGTACTTC. This chain is built from TRBV6-1 and TRBJ2-7, and 15 junction bases match TRBD2. As encoded in the germline V gene, CDR1 is MNHNS while CDR2 is SASEGT. Compared with germline, V lacks 11 bases and J lacks 4 bases; bases without a gene match: 3. The CDR3 runs 13 amino acids, cysteine and phenylalanine included. Only CDR3 DNA remains: 39 bases, in frame from the first base.